One sample yielded the 26 T cell receptor beta chains listed below, sequenced in a study of T cell responses to AZD1222 COVID-19 vaccine. Profiled with immunoSEQ multiplex PCR; TCRdb holds only in-frame clones, not every one. The table has 150,000 to 200,000 clones, around 90% seen once. Here the sequenced sample was peripheral blood, taken 28 days after the second dose of the MenACWY control vaccine. The origin of the receptors is an adult who received the MenACWY meningococcal vaccine as a control.

This chain uses TRBV5-6 with TRBJ1-3, with D tentatively TRBD1 (5 bases). The CDR3 spans 15 residues. V was pared by 0 bases and J by 2 bases, with 9 bases between. Germline CDR1 is SGHDT and CDR2 is YYEEEE. DNA of the CDR3: TGTGCCAGCAGCTTGGGACAGAATACTGGAAACACCATATATTTT. This codes for CASSLGQNTGNTIYF.

The chain employs TRBV19 and TRBJ1-2, with TRBD1 matching over 7 bases. In germline, CDR1 is LNHDA, CDR2 SQIVND (reference sequence). The CDR3 extends over 18 amino acids. The junction had 18 bases not matched to a gene; V was cut back by 3 bases and J by 5 bases. The CDR3 DNA follows: TGTGCCAGTAGTATGGTGCTTCTAACAGGGGCCACGGGTTATGGCTACACCTTC. As protein: CASSMVLLTGATGYGYTF.

The chain is built from TRBV24-1 and TRBJ2-3, with 9 bases identical to TRBD1. CDR3 length: 20 amino acids. The germline V gene encodes CDR1 KGHDR and CDR2 SFDVKD. Unmatched junction bases numbered 14, after V lost 1 base and J lost 1 base. The CDR3 region has the DNA TGTGCCACCAGTGATTTCGGGTCTAGAGTACAGGGGGCGCGCACAGATACGCAGTATTTT. Its translation: CATSDFGSRVQGARTDTQYF.

CDR3 sequence: CASSTRTGVNEKLFF. The CDR3 nucleotides are TGTGCCAGTTCAACCCGGACAGGCGTTAATGAAAAACTGTTTTTT. This chain joins TRBV19 and TRBJ1-4; 7 nucleotides line up with TRBD1. This CDR3 contains 15 residues. With 8 bases clipped from V and 4 bases from J, the junction kept 10 bases outside the gene matches. The germline gives CDR1 LNHDA, CDR2 SQIVND (reference sequence).

The genes are TRBV5-6 and TRBJ2-1; 7 positions match TRBD2. This CDR3 spans 16 amino acids. The trim removed 4 bases at V and 2 bases at J, leaving 9 bases unmatched. Germline V CDR1 and CDR2: SGHDT, YYEEEE. CDR3 sequence reads: CASSLPTSRTYNEQFF. CDR3 coding DNA: TGTGCCAGCAGCCTGCCGACTAGCCGGACCTACAATGAGCAGTTCTTC.

This chain joins TRBV6-5 and TRBJ1-5, with a tentative D call TRBD1 (5 bases). V lost 5 bases to trimming and J lost 7 bases, with 12 bases between them. CDR3 size: 13 residues. Per the germline V gene, CDR1 is MNHEY and CDR2 is SVGAGI. As DNA, the CDR3 is TGTGCCAGCAGTAACGTCGAGGGGCAGCCCCAGCATTTT. Its translation: CASSNVEGQPQHF.

This chain connects TRBV6-5 to TRBJ2-3, with TRBD2 identical over 14 bases. The germline CDR1 and CDR2 sequences are MNHEY and SVGAGI. The CDR3 length is 16 residues. With 4 bases clipped from V and 4 bases from J, the junction kept 4 bases outside the gene matches. This CDR3 reads CASSFSGLAGADTQYF. The CDR3 nucleotides are TGTGCCAGCAGTTTCTCGGGACTAGCGGGAGCAGATACGCAGTATTTT.

The rearrangement links TRBV5-4 to TRBJ2-5; 9 bases fit TRBD1. Per germline, CDR1 SGHNT and CDR2 YYREEE (reference sequence). This CDR3 spans 15 amino acids. V shed 0 bases, J shed 5 bases, and the junction held 5 bases outside the gene matches. The CDR3 protein is CASSLATGGQETQYF. Written as DNA, the CDR3 is TGTGCCAGCAGCTTGGCAACAGGGGGCCAGGAGACCCAGTACTTC.

The genes are TRBV6-2 or TRBV6-3 and TRBJ2-7; tentative D call: TRBD1 (5 bases). The CDR3 is made up of 14 amino acids. Germline CDR1 is MNHEY and CDR2 is SVGEGT. The V end lost 2 bases, the J end lost 2 bases, and 10 bases lay between the germline ends. The CDR3: CASSYQGRAYEQYF. The DNA for the CDR3 is TGTGCCAGCAGTTACCAGGGAAGGGCCTACGAGCAGTACTTC.

The J gene is TRBJ1-5, the V gene TRBV7-9; D call uncertain. V was trimmed by 5 bases and J by 4 bases, leaving 9 bases between them. The CDR3 contains 13 residues. Looked up from germline, CDR1 is SEHNR and CDR2 is FQNEAQ (reference sequence). CDR3 in amino acids: CASSAERNQPQHF. CDR3 coding DNA: TGTGCCAGCAGCGCAGAGAGGAATCAGCCCCAGCATTTT.

The V call is TRBV7-2, the J call TRBJ1-2, with D uncertain. Germline V gene sequence: CDR1 SGHTA, CDR2 FQGNSA. Trimming left V 5 bases short and J 4 bases short, with 5 bases between. The CDR3 sequence is 11 residues long. The chain's CDR3 is CASSASYGYTF. The CDR3 DNA reads TGTGCCAGCAGCGCCTCCTATGGCTACACCTTC.

This CDR3 reads CASKPLDRGRREVWNTEAFF. The CDR3 DNA is TGTGCCAGCAAACCATTGGACAGGGGGCGACGGGAAGTGTGGAACACTGAAGCTTTCTTT. The V call is TRBV28, the J call TRBJ1-1, with 11 positions matching TRBD1. The CDR3 spans 20 residues. Germline V gene data show CDR1 as MDHEN and CDR2 as SYDVKM. V trimming: 7 bases; J trimming: 1 base; junction bases outside the gene matches: 20. The variable domain in full, with the rest retrieved from reference TRBV28 and TRBJ1-1, is DVKVTQSSRYLVKRTGEKVFLECVQDMDHENMFWYRQDPGLGLRLIYFSYDVKMKEKGDIPEGYSVSREKKERFSLILESASTNQTSMYLCASKPLDRGRREVWNTEAFFGQGTRLTVV.

CDR3 nucleotides: TGTGCCAGCAGCGTAGGAGCGGGGGGGAGGAATGAGCAGTTCTTC. Encoded protein: CASSVGAGGRNEQFF. V is TRBV9 and J is TRBJ2-1; 10 positions match TRBD2. Germline-derived CDR1 and CDR2 are SGDLS and YYNGEE. The ends lost 0 bases at V and 7 bases at J; junction bases unmatched: 4. The CDR3 runs 15 residues.

This chain joins TRBV29-1 and TRBJ1-2, with TRBD1 matching over 8 bases. Germline CDR1 SQVTM, CDR2 ANQGSEA. CDR3 length: 11 residues. Trimming cost V 7 bases and J 7 bases; bases outside gene matches: 5. For the CDR3, the DNA is TGCAGCGAGCAGGGGGCGGCTGGCTACACCTTC. Amino acids: CSEQGAAGYTF.

This chain uses TRBV7-2 with TRBJ1-2; D possibly corresponds to TRBD1 (6 bases). The CDR3 has 16 residues. The V gene lost 4 bases and the J gene lost 0 bases, with 15 bases spanning the gap. Germline V lookup: CDR1 SGHTA, CDR2 FQGNSA. The CDR3 region has the DNA TGTGCCAGCAGCTGGGCTAGCAGGGGCTCTAACTATGGCTACACCTTC. Encoded protein: CASSWASRGSNYGYTF.

The CDR3 DNA reads as TGTGCCAGCAGGAAAACCGGGACAGGGGTTAACAATGAGCAGTTCTTC. Protein: CASRKTGTGVNNEQFF. The chain uses TRBV3-1 (or the pseudogene TRBV3-2) and TRBJ2-1; 10 bases are a match to TRBD1. Germline CDR1 LGHDT, CDR2 YNNKEL (reference sequence). The CDR3 covers 16 residues. V was clipped by 6 bases and J by 5 bases; unmatched bases: 10.

The V call is TRBV10-3, the J call TRBJ2-1; 7 nucleotides align to TRBD2. Trimming cost V 6 bases and J 8 bases; bases outside gene matches: 4. The germline gives CDR1 ENHRY, CDR2 SYGVKD. The CDR3 length is 12 residues. CDR3 DNA: TGTGCCATCAGCGGGGGGATCTATGAGCAGTTCTTC. Its protein product is CAISGGIYEQFF.

The chain links TRBV19 to TRBJ2-6; D uncertain. CDR1 is LNHDA, CDR2 SQIVND, per germline (reference sequence). V was cut by 5 bases and J by 2 bases, with 13 bases left in between. There are 16 residues in the CDR3. The CDR3: CASSFRTEPGANVLTF. The CDR3 DNA reads TGTGCCAGTAGTTTTCGTACAGAGCCTGGGGCCAACGTCCTGACTTTC.

V is TRBV19 and J is TRBJ1-5, with a tentative D call TRBD1 (6 bases). Trimming removed 6 bases at V and 3 bases at J, with 9 bases between. This CDR3 contains 13 residues. Germline values: CDR1 LNHDA, CDR2 SQIVND (reference sequence). In DNA form, the CDR3 reads TGTGCCAGTAGACACAGGGTCAATCAGCCCCAGCATTTT. This codes for CASRHRVNQPQHF.

This clone was recorded once. V is TRBV5-1 and J is TRBJ1-4, with D unclear. V was clipped by 4 bases and J by 7 bases, with 11 bases between them. Germline V lookup: CDR1 SGHRS, CDR2 YFSETQ. The CDR3 is 13 amino acids. This chain's CDR3 is CASSGTGGEKLFF. The CDR3 nucleotides are TGCGCCAGCAGCGGCACGGGAGGTGAAAAACTGTTTTTT.

The CDR3 coding sequence is TGTGCCAGCAGCTTAGCCAGGACCTTAGGCGGTTCCTACGAGCAGTACTTC. Translating it yields CASSLARTLGGSYEQYF. The rearrangement joins TRBV7-2 to TRBJ2-7; D not resolved. This CDR3 is 17 amino acids long. V gave up 0 bases and J gave up 1 base, with 16 bases separating them. CDR1 is SGHTA and CDR2 is FQGNSA in the germline V gene.

V gene TRBV30 combines with J gene TRBJ1-1, with 7 bases that match TRBD1. Germline lookup yields CDR1 GTSNPN and CDR2 SVGIG (reference sequence). V trimming: 5 bases; J trimming: 1 base; junction bases outside the gene matches: 7. The CDR3 totals 14 residues. The CDR3: CAWDLTGENTEAFF. The CDR3 DNA reads as TGTGCCTGGGACCTCACAGGGGAGAACACTGAAGCTTTCTTT.

The J gene is TRBJ1-2, the V gene TRBV7-3; TRBD1 is a possible D gene (6 bases). CDR1 and CDR2 from the germline V gene are SGHTA and FQGTGA. The CDR3 is 15 residues long. V was clipped by 2 bases and J by 2 bases, with 12 bases between them. The CDR3 protein is CASSLDRTKNYGYTF. The CDR3 DNA follows: TGTGCCAGCAGCTTAGACAGGACGAAGAACTATGGCTACACCTTC.

This chain uses TRBV28 with TRBJ1-2; the match to TRBD1 covers 8 bases. V trimming: 3 bases; J trimming: 4 bases; junction bases outside the gene matches: 1. Per the germline V gene, CDR1 is MDHEN and CDR2 is SYDVKM. The CDR3 covers 13 residues. The CDR3 sequence: CASSFQGAYGYTF. The CDR3 DNA reads TGTGCCAGCAGTTTCCAGGGGGCCTATGGCTACACCTTC.

This sequence joins TRBV7-9 and TRBJ2-2; either TRBD1 or TRBD2 may fit D (5 bases each). Germline V gene sequence: CDR1 SEHNR, CDR2 FQNEAQ (reference sequence). The CDR3 sequence is 13 residues long. V lost 11 bases and J 6 bases, leaving 16 bases between the germline ends. Here the CDR3 DNA reads TGTGCCTCAAGAGGGGCGAGCCCCGGGGAGCTGTTTTTT. It encodes CASRGASPGELFF.

The gene calls are TRBV7-2 and TRBJ1-1; D is unclear. This CDR3 has 12 residues. Trimming removed 4 bases from V and 8 bases from J, with 11 bases in between. The germline gives CDR1 SGHTA, CDR2 FQGNSA. The CDR3 coding sequence is TGTGCCAGCAGCTCAAGTTCGGCGGAAGCTTTCTTT. Translating it yields CASSSSSAEAFF.